The 19 T cell receptor beta chains below were found in one sample sequenced in a study of identical twins. MiXCR, applied by TCRdb to the 5' RACE reads, yields one record per CDR3 protein. The data show 1,800,000 or so distinct CDR3 sequences, about 32% seen once. The sequenced sample was cord blood. The receptors stem from a newborn girl in good health.

This rearrangement joins TRBV20-1 to TRBJ2-3; 11 bases align to TRBD2. CDR3 length: 16 residues. Germline V gene data show CDR1 as DFQATT and CDR2 as SNEGSKA (reference sequence). The V and J ends lost 0 bases and 4 bases, in that order; junction bases with no gene match: 6. The CDR3 loop reads CSARDLLAGDPDTQYF. The CDR3 DNA is TGCAGTGCTAGAGATCTACTAGCGGGGGACCCAGATACGCAGTATTTT.

The chain has TRBV20-1 and TRBJ1-1, with D unclear. The V end lost 0 bases, the J end lost 7 bases, and 9 bases lay between the germline ends. Per germline, CDR1 DFQATT and CDR2 SNEGSKA (reference sequence). The CDR3 runs to 12 residues. For the CDR3, the DNA is TGCAGTGCTAGAGATCCGGGCCATGAAGCTTTCTTT. It specifies CSARDPGHEAFF.

A remark on this clonotype: Germline and junction disagree at one end, which may indicate a read error. The chain uses TRBV6-1 and TRBJ2-3; tentative D call: TRBD1 (9 bases). Germline V lookup: CDR1 MNHNS, CDR2 SASEGT. The CDR3 spans 18 residues. This CDR3 reads CTSSHRGHQRGSTDTQYF. The CDR3 region has the DNA TGTACCAGCTCGCACAGGGGGCATCAGCGGGGGTCCACAGATACGCAGTATTTT.

This clonotype has only a few counts. J is TRBJ2-1 and V is TRBV20-1, with a weak D call TRBD1 (8 bases). V was pared by 2 bases and J by 4 bases, with 15 bases between. The CDR3 covers 15 residues. Per germline, CDR1 DFQATT and CDR2 SNEGSKA (reference sequence). The CDR3 sequence: CSARTQGGAYNEQFF. DNA for the CDR3: TGCAGTGCTAGAACACAGGGGGGGGCTTACAATGAGCAGTTCTTC.

The V gene is TRBV20-1, the J gene TRBJ2-3; D may be TRBD1 (6 bases). The germline gives CDR1 DFQATT, CDR2 SNEGSKA (reference sequence). V was cut by 2 bases and J by 2 bases, with 8 bases left in between. CDR3 size: 13 residues. The CDR3 sequence: CSARKGHTDTQYF. The CDR3 bases are TGCAGTGCTAGAAAGGGACACACAGATACGCAGTATTTT.

This clonotype came up a few times. This chain links TRBV7-2 with TRBJ2-7; D might be TRBD1 (5 bases). This CDR3 has 15 residues. V dropped 1 base and J dropped 3 bases, with 13 bases sitting between them. Per the germline V gene, CDR1 is SGHTA and CDR2 is FQGNSA. CDR3 region: CASSLGQPQFYEQYF. The CDR3 nucleotides read TGTGCCAGCAGCTTAGGACAGCCGCAATTCTACGAGCAGTACTTC.

This clonotype was counted between two and nine times. The genes are TRBV5-1 and TRBJ2-1, with D maybe TRBD2 (6 bases). The germline V and J ends were trimmed by 5 bases and 0 bases, with 12 bases remaining between them. In germline, CDR1 is SGHRS, CDR2 YFSETQ. The CDR3 is made up of 15 amino acids. Written as DNA, the CDR3 is TGCGCCAGCAGTGGGACTCCCGGCTCCTACAATGAGCAGTTCTTC. As protein: CASSGTPGSYNEQFF.

The rearrangement joins TRBV21-1 to TRBJ2-3; the table's D call, TRBD2, has no DNA check behind it. TRBV21-1 is shown as a pseudogene. The CDR3 has 20 amino acids. The CDR3 DNA reads TGTGCCAGCAGCAAAGCCCGAGAAGGACTAGCGGGGAGGAGCACAGATACACAGTATTTT. Its translation is CASSKAREGLAGRSTDTQYF.

The chain joins TRBV27 to TRBJ1-2; maybe TRBD1 (5 bases). CDR3 length: 15 residues. CDR1 and CDR2 from the germline V gene are MNHEY and SMNVEV (reference sequence). The V and J ends lost 3 bases and 8 bases respectively, with 19 bases between them. This chain's CDR3 is CASSFRDVRIDGYTF. The CDR3 nucleotides read TGTGCCAGCAGTTTCCGGGACGTCCGGATTGACGGCTACACCTTC.

V gene TRBV11-2 combines with J gene TRBJ2-1; 8 bases agree with TRBD2. Germline values: CDR1 SGHAT, CDR2 FQNNGV. With 5 bases clipped from V and 8 bases from J, the junction kept 17 bases outside the gene matches. There are 17 residues in the CDR3. The CDR3 protein is CASSLTIILAGGYEQFF. In DNA, the CDR3 is TGTGCCAGCAGCCTCACCATAATCCTAGCGGGTGGGTATGAGCAGTTCTTC.

The V call is TRBV6-1, the J call TRBJ1-5; D possibly corresponds to TRBD1 (5 bases). CDR3 size: 15 residues. Looked up from germline, CDR1 is MNHNS and CDR2 is SASEGT. The germline V and J ends were trimmed by 4 bases and 2 bases, with 12 bases remaining between them. CDR3: CASSGLTGGNQPQHF. DNA of the CDR3: TGTGCCAGCAGTGGACTGACGGGGGGCAATCAGCCCCAGCATTTT.

The genes are TRBV6-6 and TRBJ2-7, with 7 bases identical to TRBD1. CDR1 and CDR2 (germline): MNHNY, SVGAGI (reference sequence). Losses at the gene ends were 10 bases for V and 2 bases for J; bases not matched to a gene: 17. The CDR3 sequence is 16 residues long. The chain's CDR3 is CATLRDRVKSPYEQYF. CDR3 bases: TGTGCCACCCTACGTGACAGGGTGAAGTCCCCCTACGAGCAGTACTTC.

This chain uses TRBV28 with TRBJ1-1; 8 bases map to TRBD1. CDR1 MDHEN and CDR2 SYDVKM come from the germline V gene. V dropped 8 bases and J dropped 5; count of bases not matched to a gene: 7. This CDR3 is 13 amino acids long. This chain's CDR3 is CASLGQGGTEAFF. CDR3 coding DNA: TGTGCCAGCCTCGGACAGGGTGGGACTGAAGCTTTCTTT.

The rearrangement uses TRBV3-1 and TRBJ1-2; TRBD1 matches 9 bases. Per germline, CDR1 LGHDT and CDR2 YNNKEL (reference sequence). The CDR3 is 16 amino acids. V shed 4 bases and J 0 bases; nucleotides not matched to a gene: 6. The DNA of the CDR3 is TGTGCCAGCAGCCCCCGACAGGGGGGAACTAACTATGGCTACACCTTC. This translates into CASSPRQGGTNYGYTF.

The chain recombines TRBV5-1 with TRBJ2-2; D gene unclear. V was cut by 4 bases and J by 3 bases, with 13 bases left in between. The CDR3 sequence is 15 residues long. The V gene's germline CDR1 is SGHRS and CDR2 YFSETQ. Here the CDR3 reads CASSGRDTYTGELFF. The CDR3, as DNA: TGCGCCAGCAGCGGACGAGACACCTACACCGGGGAGCTGTTTTTT.

This clonotype was counted many times. The genes are TRBV29-1 and TRBJ2-7, with D perhaps assigned TRBD1 or TRBD2 (5 bases each). The germline gives CDR1 SQVTM, CDR2 ANQGSEA. The V end was cut by 4 bases, the J end by 4 bases, with 11 bases between. CDR3 length: 12 residues. CDR3 DNA sequence: TGCAGCGTTGTAGCCTGGGGGTACGAGCAGTACTTC. This translates into CSVVAWGYEQYF.

CDR3 sequence: CSARGPTYQPQHF. In DNA form, the CDR3 reads TGCAGTGCTCGGGGACCGACTTATCAGCCCCAGCATTTT. The chain links TRBV20-1 to TRBJ1-5; maybe TRBD1 (5 bases). Looked up from germline, CDR1 is DFQATT and CDR2 is SNEGSKA (reference sequence). Trimming pared 5 bases from V and 5 bases from J, leaving 13 bases between. The length of the CDR3 is 13 residues.

This clonotype appeared a few times. The gene calls are TRBV4-2 and TRBJ1-5; D is perhaps TRBD1 (6 bases). This CDR3 has 16 amino acids. Germline-derived CDR1 and CDR2 are LGHNA and YNFKEQ. V was shortened by 0 bases and J by 2 bases, with 11 bases between the two germline ends. The DNA of the CDR3 is TGTGCCAGCAGCCAAGAGTACAGGGTGGGCAATCAGCCCCAGCATTTT. Translation: CASSQEYRVGNQPQHF.

The chain carries TRBV3-1 and TRBJ2-4; TRBD2 agrees at 7 bases. The J call is uncertain, as TRBJ2-7 better fits the DNA end. The CDR3 is made up of 16 amino acids. Germline CDR1 LGHDT, CDR2 YNNKEL (reference sequence). CDR3 bases: TGTGCCAGCAGCCACGAAAGACTAGCAGTAGCCTACGAGCAGTACTTC. Amino acids: CASSHERLAVAYEQYF.